The 3 T cell receptor beta chains below were found in one sample sequenced in a study of Ad26.COV2.S vaccination and SARS-CoV-2 variants. Sequencing was performed with immunoSEQ multiplex PCR; in TCRdb, only in-frame clones are kept and a portion is missing. The sample has some 390,000 clones; approximately 86% are singletons. Treatment given: some 19 received Ad26.COV2.S at low or high dose, single or two shots; roughly five received placebo; per-sample allocation not given. Samples analyzed were those drawn on day 63 after the first vaccine or placebo injection. The sequencing here drew on peripheral blood, taken in a trial of Ad26.COV2.S vaccine versus placebo. The receptors come from a person aged 18-65 years who received the Ad26.COV2.S COVID-19 vaccine or a placebo.

This chain uses TRBV3-1 (or the pseudogene TRBV3-2) with TRBJ2-3; TRBD2 matches 7 bases. CDR1 and CDR2 (germline): LGHDT, YNNKEL (reference sequence). With V trimmed by 2 bases and J by 2 bases, 10 bases remained unmatched. This CDR3 is 17 amino acids long. CDR3 protein: CASSQPSGVKSTDTQYF. CDR3 bases: TGTGCCAGCAGCCAACCGAGCGGGGTGAAGTCCACAGATACGCAGTATTTT.

This CDR3 reads CASSLVQITTPKNIQYF. CDR3 coding DNA: TGTGCCAGCAGCTTGGTACAGATAACTACTCCCAAAAACATTCAGTACTTC. The chain employs TRBV5-8 and TRBJ2-4; D ambiguous. Germline CDR1 is SGHTS and CDR2 is YDEGEE. CDR3 size: 17 residues. V lost 0 bases and J 2 bases, leaving 15 bases between the germline ends.

This sequence joins TRBV6-2 or TRBV6-3 and TRBJ2-5; 12 bases agree with TRBD2. The V and J ends lost 5 bases and 4 bases, in that order; junction bases with no gene match: 5. Germline V lookup: CDR1 MNHEY, CDR2 SVGEGT. This CDR3 has 15 residues. DNA of the CDR3: TGTGCCAGCAGTCCGACTAGCGGGGGAGCAGAGACCCAGTACTTC. Its protein is CASSPTSGGAETQYF.